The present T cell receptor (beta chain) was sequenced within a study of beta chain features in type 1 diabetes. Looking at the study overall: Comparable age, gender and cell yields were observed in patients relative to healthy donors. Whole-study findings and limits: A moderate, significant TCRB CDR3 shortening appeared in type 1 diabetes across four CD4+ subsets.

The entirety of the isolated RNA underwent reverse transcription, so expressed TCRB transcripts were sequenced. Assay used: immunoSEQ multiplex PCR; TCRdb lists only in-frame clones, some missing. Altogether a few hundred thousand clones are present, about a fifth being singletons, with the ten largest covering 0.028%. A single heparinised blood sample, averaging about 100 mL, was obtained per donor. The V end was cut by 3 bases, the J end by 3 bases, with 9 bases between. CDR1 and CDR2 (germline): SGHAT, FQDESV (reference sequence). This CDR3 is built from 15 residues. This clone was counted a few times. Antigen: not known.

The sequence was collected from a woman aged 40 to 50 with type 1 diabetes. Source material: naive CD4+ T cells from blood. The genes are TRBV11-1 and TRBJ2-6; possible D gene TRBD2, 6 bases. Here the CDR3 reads CASSLEGIGANVLTF. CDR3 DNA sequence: TGTGCCAGCAGCTTGGAGGGAATTGGGGCCAACGTCCTGACTTTC.